Listed below are T cell receptor beta chains from one sample, sequenced in a study of lung T cells in sarcoidosis with Löfgren's syndrome. TCRdb used MiXCR to reprocess the reads, holding one entry per CDR3 protein. The sample records about 1,000 distinct CDR3 sequences, about 25% being singletons. Specimen: CD4+ T cells from bronchoalveolar lavage. These receptors all stem from a human donor with sarcoidosis (Löfgren's syndrome or another form), or a control subject (not recorded which). Both conserved end residues are part of each CDR3. The D gene is left open where the match is weak. The size entry is marked missing in some rows and otherwise reads once, few, many or a size class.

j_gene,d_gene,abundance,v_gene,CDR3aa,CDR3nt
TRBJ2-2,.,many,TRBV5-4,CASSLGVGGTSTGELFF,TGTGCCAGCAGCTTAGGGGTAGGGGGGACGAGCACCGGGGAGCTGTTTTTT
TRBJ2-1,TRBD2,.,TRBV30,CAWRPGLAGGPGQFF,TGTGCCTGGCGCCCGGGACTAGCGGGGGGGCCTGGGCAGTTCTTC
TRBJ1-1,.,medium-sized,TRBV10-3,CAISDPGVLNTEAFF,TGTGCCATCAGTGACCCAGGGGTGCTGAACACTGAAGCTTTCTTT
TRBJ2-3,TRBD2,medium-sized,TRBV5-6,CASSRTSGRRTDTQYF,TGTGCCAGCAGCCGGACTAGCGGGCGTCGCACAGATACGCAGTATTTT
TRBJ1-2,.,medium-sized,TRBV18,CASSPEGGGYTF,TGTGCCAGCTCACCAGAGGGAGGGGGCTACACCTTC
TRBJ2-1,.,medium-sized,TRBV15,CATRKEGSTNHEQFF,TGTGCCACCAGAAAGGAGGGATCAACGAACCATGAGCAGTTCTTC
TRBJ2-7,.,.,TRBV27,CASGPSRESSYEQYF,TGTGCCAGCGGCCCTAGCAGGGAGAGCTCCTACGAGCAGTACTTC
TRBJ2-7,TRBD2,many,TRBV11-2,CASSLDWGGGAYEQYF,TGTGCCAGCAGCTTAGATTGGGGTGGGGGGGCCTACGAGCAGTACTTC
TRBJ1-3,TRBD1,few,TRBV5-1,CASSLEGQTGNTIYF,TGCGCCAGCAGCTTGGAGGGACAGACTGGAAACACCATATATTTT
TRBJ2-7,.,many,TRBV7-2,CASSLALQGGQYF,TGTGCCAGCAGCTTAGCGCTGCAAGGAGGGCAGTACTTC
TRBJ2-5,.,large,TRBV18,CASSPPGEETQYF,TGTGCCAGCTCACCACCTGGGGAAGAGACCCAGTACTTC
TRBJ2-3,TRBD2,.,TRBV3-1,CASSPIAGGRSVDTQYF,TGTGCCAGCAGCCCGATAGCGGGGGGGAGGAGCGTAGATACGCAGTATTTT
TRBJ2-5,.,.,TRBV11-1,CASSSVRGTRGETQYF,TGTGCCAGCAGCTCAGTGCGGGGCACCCGTGGAGAGACCCAGTACTTC
TRBJ1-4,.,large,TRBV18,CASSQDQSTNEKLFF,TGTGCCAGCTCACAGGATCAGTCAACTAATGAAAAACTGTTTTTT
TRBJ2-1,.,medium-sized,TRBV6-1,CASNERGARFGEQFF,TGTGCCAGCAATGAACGGGGGGCACGCTTTGGGGAGCAGTTCTTC
TRBJ1-3,TRBD1,medium-sized,TRBV20-1,CSARDRGLAGNTIYF,TGCAGTGCTAGAGACAGGGGGCTCGCTGGAAACACCATATATTTT
TRBJ2-7,.,few,TRBV10-3,CAIREGVYEQYF,TGTGCCATCCGTGAGGGAGTCTACGAGCAGTACTTC
TRBJ2-5,TRBD2,medium-sized,TRBV5-4,CASSRSPASGQETQYF,TGTGCCAGCAGCCGGAGCCCGGCTAGCGGACAAGAGACCCAGTACTTC
TRBJ2-1,TRBD1,.,TRBV6-6,CASTYRGNEQFF,TGTGCCAGCACGTACAGGGGGAATGAGCAGTTCTTC
TRBJ1-2,.,large,TRBV6-6,CASSYGDNSGYGYTF,TGTGCCAGCAGTTACGGGGACAACTCAGGCTATGGCTACACCTTC
TRBJ1-1,.,medium-sized,TRBV6-1,CASMGGSPNTEAFF,TGTGCCAGCATGGGAGGGTCTCCGAACACTGAAGCTTTCTTT
TRBJ1-5,.,medium-sized,TRBV6-6,CASSYPRGNGNQPQHF,TGTGCCAGCAGTTACCCCAGGGGAAATGGCAATCAGCCCCAGCATTTT
TRBJ2-1,TRBD2,.,TRBV19,CASSATGTRGDEQFF,TGTGCCAGTAGTGCAACCGGGACTAGGGGTGATGAGCAGTTCTTC